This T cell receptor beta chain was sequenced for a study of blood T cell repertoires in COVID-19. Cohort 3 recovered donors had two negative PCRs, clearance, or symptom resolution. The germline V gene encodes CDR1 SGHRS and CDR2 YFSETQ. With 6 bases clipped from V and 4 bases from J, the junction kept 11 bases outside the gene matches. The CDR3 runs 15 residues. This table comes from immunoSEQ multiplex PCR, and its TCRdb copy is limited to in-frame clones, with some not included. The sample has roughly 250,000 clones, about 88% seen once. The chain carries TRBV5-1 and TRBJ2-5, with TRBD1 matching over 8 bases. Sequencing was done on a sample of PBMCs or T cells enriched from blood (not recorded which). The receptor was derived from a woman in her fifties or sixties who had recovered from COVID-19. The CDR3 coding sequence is TGCGCCAGCAAGCTAGGACAGGGAGGACGAGAGACCCAGTACTTC. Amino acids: CASKLGQGGRETQYF.